This entry is about one T cell receptor (beta chain). Its antigen remains unidentified. This record comes from a study of radiation and T cells in renal cell carcinoma. Repertoires were generated with immunoSEQ multiplex PCR, while TCRdb's copy carries only in-frame clones and drops some. The sample lists 90,000 to 95,000 clones; about four fifths were seen once. This CDR3 comprises 15 residues. V shed 0 bases, J shed 6 bases, and the junction held 6 bases outside the gene matches. CDR1 and CDR2 from the germline V gene are SGHRS and YFSETQ. Time point specified: baseline pretreatment blood. Described treatment: 15 Gy SBRT to primary tumor, nephrectomy 4 weeks later. Points from the study as a whole: Without pretreatment biopsies, baseline tumor clonotype presence was undetermined.

The chain carries TRBV5-1 and TRBJ2-5; 9 positions match TRBD2. The clonotype comes from a man aged 60-69 years with renal cell carcinoma. The sample was blood, taken from a patient whose treatment included radiotherapy and nephrectomy. CDR3: CASSLDSSGMKTQYF. The CDR3 nucleotides read TGCGCCAGCAGCTTGGACTCTAGCGGGATGAAGACCCAGTACTTC.